This T cell receptor (beta chain) is from a study of blood T cell repertoires in COVID-19. This clone showed up just a few times. Deletions cut 7 bases from V and 2 bases from J, with 9 bases between. This CDR3 spans 12 amino acids. Sequenced by immunoSEQ multiplex PCR; TCRdb stores in-frame clones only, minus some. The sample has just over 80,000 clones, roughly 82% seen once. Input material: peripheral blood. The chain joins TRBV12-3 or TRBV12-4 to TRBJ2-7; maybe TRBD2 (6 bases). The receptor comes from a woman older than 75 with active or convalescent COVID-19. CDR3 coding DNA: TGTGCCAGCACCCGGACTACCTACGAGCAGTACTTC. This sequence encodes CASTRTTYEQYF.